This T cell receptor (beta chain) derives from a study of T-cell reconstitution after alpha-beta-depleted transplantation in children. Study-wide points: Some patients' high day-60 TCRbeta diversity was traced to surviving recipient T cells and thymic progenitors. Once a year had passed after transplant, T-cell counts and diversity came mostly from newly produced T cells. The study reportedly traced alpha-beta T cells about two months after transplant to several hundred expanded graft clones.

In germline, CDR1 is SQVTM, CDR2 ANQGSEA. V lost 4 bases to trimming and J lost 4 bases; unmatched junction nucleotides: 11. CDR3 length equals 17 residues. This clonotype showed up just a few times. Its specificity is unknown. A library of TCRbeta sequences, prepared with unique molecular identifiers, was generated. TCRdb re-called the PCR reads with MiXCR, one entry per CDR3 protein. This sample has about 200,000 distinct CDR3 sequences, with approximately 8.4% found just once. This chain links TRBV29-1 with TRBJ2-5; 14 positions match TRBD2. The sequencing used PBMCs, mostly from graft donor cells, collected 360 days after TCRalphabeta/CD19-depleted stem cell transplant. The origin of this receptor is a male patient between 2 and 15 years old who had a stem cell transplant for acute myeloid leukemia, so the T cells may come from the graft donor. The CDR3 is CSVATPGLAGVSETQYF. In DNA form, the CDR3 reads TGCAGCGTTGCCACTCCGGGACTAGCGGGAGTGTCAGAGACCCAGTACTTC.